Below, one TCR beta chain is given with its context. Only in-frame clones appear in the TCRdb table, and some are missing; sequencing was by immunoSEQ multiplex PCR. The table lists around 110,000 clones, over 90% of them singletons. This sample is part of a study of control samples from healthy donors and cancer patients. This CDR3 spans 14 amino acids. Per germline, CDR1 LGHDT and CDR2 YNNKEL (reference sequence). With 1 base removed from V and 8 bases from J, the gap between germline ends came to 12 bases. The J gene is TRBJ1-3, the V gene TRBV3-1 (or the pseudogene TRBV3-2), with a tentative D call TRBD1 (5 bases). Sequencing was carried out using blood. This TCR came from a man aged 25-45 years in good health. CDR3 loop: CASSQGGSGHTIYF. The DNA of the CDR3 is TGTGCCAGCAGCCAAGGGGGCAGCGGGCACACCATATATTTT.